The following is a T cell receptor (beta chain) sequence with its context. Method: immunoSEQ multiplex PCR; TCRdb's copy keeps in-frame clones and lacks some. Of fewer than 90,000 clones listed, 94% are singletons. The source of the sample is a study of T cell changes during pregnancy in multiple sclerosis. CDR1 is SNHLY, CDR2 FYNNEI, per germline. This CDR3 is 12 amino acids long. J was trimmed by 3 bases and V by 6 bases; bases with no gene match: 1. The sequencing here drew on peripheral blood, taken in the third trimester of pregnancy. This chain links TRBV2 with TRBJ2-7, with TRBD1 matching over 8 bases. The TCR sequence derives from a female donor with multiple sclerosis, enrolled in a pregnancy study. CDR3 DNA sequence: TGTGCCAGCAGGGGACAGGTCTACGAGCAGTACTTC. This gives the protein CASRGQVYEQYF.